The 21 T cell receptor beta chains presented below share a single source sample, sequenced in a study of T cells in women clearing cervical HPV infection. TCRdb keeps only in-frame clones here, not all; method: immunoSEQ multiplex PCR. The table for this sample gives about 39,000 clones. Sequenced material: blood buffy coat. The origin of the receptors is a woman between 18 and 69 years old with a cervical HPV16 infection that either progressed to CIN3+ or cleared (not recorded which).

In the case of this clone: The read is 3 residues too short to cover the CDR3 end, so that end is filled in from the germline J gene. This chain connects TRBV5-4 to TRBJ1-2; 8 positions match TRBD1. The CDR3 extends over 13 amino acids. CDR1 SGHNT and CDR2 YYREEE come from the germline V gene (reference sequence). The CDR3 sequence is CASSTTGTGDYTF. CDR3 DNA (partial): TGTGCCAGCAGCACAACCGGGACAGGCGAC.

A note on this clone: Read data end 3 residues before the CDR3 end; the end is taken from the germline J gene. The V gene is TRBV20-1, the J gene TRBJ2-1, with TRBD1 matching 7 bases. V lost 3 bases to trimming and J lost 9 bases; unmatched junction nucleotides: 8. The CDR3 runs to 13 residues. Germline assignment: CDR1 DFQATT and CDR2 SNEGSKA (reference sequence). The CDR3 here is CSASGGTGVEQFF. The sequenced part of the CDR3 DNA is TGCAGTGCTAGTGGGGGTACAGGGGTTGAG.

To note about this clone: The CDR3 goes on 3 residues after the read ends, and that part is filled in from the germline J gene. J is TRBJ1-3 and V is TRBV29-1, with a possible D match to TRBD1 (6 bases). Germline V lookup: CDR1 SQVTM, CDR2 ANQGSEA. The CDR3 extends over 14 amino acids. V lost 5 bases, J lost 4 bases, and 15 bases lay in between. The covered CDR3 bases are TGCAGCGTTAGACCCACAGGGTTGGGAAACACC. It encodes CSVRPTGLGNT. Given in full, the CDR3 is CSVRPTGLGNTIYF. Looking up the rest from reference TRBV29-1 and TRBJ1-3 gives the full variable domain: SAVISQKPSRDICQRGTSLTIQCQVDSQVTMMFWYRQQPGQSLTLIATANQGSEATYESGFVIDKFPISRPNLTFSTLTVSNMSPEDSSIYLCSVRPTGLGNTIYFGEGSWLTVV.

In the case of this clone: The read falls 3 residues short of the CDR3 end, and the missing part is taken from the germline J gene. The rearrangement links TRBV14 to TRBJ2-7; D gene uncertain. V was pared by 0 bases and J by 2 bases, with 8 bases between. Germline loops: CDR1 SGHDN, CDR2 FVKESK. This CDR3 region has 14 residues. The CDR3 protein is CASSQDVTAYEQYF. The sequenced CDR3 bases are TGTGCCAGCAGCCAAGATGTCACAGCCTACGAG.

Worth noting for this clone: The read terminates 3 residues before the CDR3 end, so the remaining end is supplied by the germline J gene. The chain is built from TRBV12-3 or TRBV12-4 and TRBJ2-5, with a tentative D call TRBD2 (5 bases). The CDR3 extends over 14 amino acids. The germline V and J ends were trimmed by 3 bases and 5 bases, with 13 bases remaining between them. This CDR3 is CASSFIGPGETQYF. The part of the CDR3 DNA that was read is TGTGCCAGCAGTTTCATCGGCCCGGGGGAGACC.

Concerning this clone: The read ends 3 residues shy of where the CDR3 ends; the end is completed using the germline J gene. This chain uses TRBV29-1 with TRBJ2-5, with D perhaps TRBD2 (6 bases). From germline, CDR1 is SQVTM and CDR2 ANQGSEA. The CDR3 spans 14 residues. Deletions cut 6 bases from V and 1 base from J, with 15 bases between. CDR3 bases read: TGCAGCGTCGGGGGAGGATACGGCCAAGAGACC. Its protein product is CSVGGGYGQET. The entire CDR3 is CSVGGGYGQETQYF.

A remark on this clone: The sequence runs out 3 residues before the end of the CDR3; the remainder is reconstructed from the germline J gene. The chain links TRBV2 to TRBJ2-6, with TRBD1 matching over 7 bases. This CDR3 is 17 amino acids long. V gave up 5 bases and J gave up 0 bases; unmatched junction bases: 7. The germline V gene has CDR1 SNHLY and CDR2 FYNNEI. The sequenced part of the CDR3 DNA is TGTGCCAGCAGTACCCCGAGGGACAGCTCTGGGGCCAACGTC. Amino acids: CASSTPRDSSGANV. The entire CDR3 protein is CASSTPRDSSGANVLTF.

Points on this clone: The sequenced fragment ends 3 residues before the CDR3 boundary, so the rest is inferred from the germline J gene. The rearrangement links TRBV2 to TRBJ2-5; 16 bases agree with TRBD2. Germline values: CDR1 SNHLY, CDR2 FYNNEI. The CDR3 consists of 16 residues. The V gene end was trimmed by 8 bases and the J gene end by 5 bases; junction bases not matched to a gene: 8. The part of the CDR3 DNA that was read is TGTGCCAGCTCCGGGACTAGCGGGGGGGCCGGGGAGACC. Amino acids: CASSGTSGGAGET. The CDR3 reads in full as CASSGTSGGAGETQYF.

On this clone: The read terminates 3 residues ahead of where the CDR3 ends, so the germline J gene completes it. V is TRBV6-2 or TRBV6-3 and J is TRBJ2-1, with D possibly matching TRBD2 (6 bases). Germline V gene sequence: CDR1 MNHEY, CDR2 SVGEGT. CDR3 length: 14 residues. With 11 bases removed from V and 9 bases from J, the gap between germline ends came to 23 bases. The CDR3 DNA, read in part, is TGTGCCGCTCGACCCCCAGTGGGGGGAGGTGAG. Its protein is CAARPPVGGGE. The CDR3 in full is CAARPPVGGGEQFF.

As concerns this clone: The sequence runs out 3 residues before the end of the CDR3; the remainder is reconstructed from the germline J gene. The chain combines TRBV20-1 with TRBJ2-7; 13 bases are a match to TRBD2. This CDR3 has 15 residues. Germline V gene lookup returns CDR1 DFQATT and CDR2 SNEGSKA (reference sequence). V lost 4 bases to trimming and J lost 6 bases; unmatched junction nucleotides: 9. This chain's CDR3 is CSATITSGGAAEQYF. CDR3 DNA, as far as it was read: TGCAGTGCTACCATAACTAGCGGGGGGGCGGCCGAG.

Comment on this clone: From the germline J gene comes the end of the CDR3, since the read stops 3 residues before it. The chain joins TRBV20-1 to TRBJ1-5, with D uncertain. The germline CDR1 and CDR2 sequences are DFQATT and SNEGSKA (reference sequence). This CDR3 is 15 amino acids long. With 0 bases removed from V and 2 bases from J, the gap between germline ends came to 11 bases. CDR3 protein: CSARDSGWGNQPQHF. CDR3 DNA, as far as it was read: TGCAGTGCTAGAGATAGCGGTTGGGGCAATCAGCCC.

Remarks on this clone: The observed sequence ends 3 residues before the CDR3 terminus, with the missing tail filled in from the germline J gene. The gene calls are TRBV11-1 and TRBJ1-2; D may be TRBD1 (6 bases). CDR3 length: 13 residues. The V and J ends lost 5 bases and 4 bases respectively, with 11 bases between them. The V gene's germline CDR1 is SGHAT and CDR2 FQDESV (reference sequence). The CDR3: CASSPGEGYGYTF. The part of the CDR3 DNA that was read is TGTGCCAGCAGCCCAGGGGAGGGCTATGGC. The complete variable domain, with remaining parts taken from reference TRBV11-1 and TRBJ1-2, reads EAEVAQSPRYKITEKSQAVAFWCDPISGHATLYWYRQILGQGPELLVQFQDESVVDDSQLPKDRFSAERLKGVDSTLKIQPAELGDSAMYLCASSPGEGYGYTFGSGTRLTVV.

CDR3 sequence reads: CSARALRDRASNYGYTF. The sequenced part of the CDR3 DNA is TGCAGTGCTAGAGCGCTCCGGGACAGGGCATCAAACTATGGC. J is TRBJ1-2 and V is TRBV20-1; 9 positions match TRBD1. Read data end 3 residues before the CDR3 end; the end is taken from the germline J gene. Trimming at V came to 1 base and at J to 2 bases, leaving 11 bases not matched to a gene. The CDR3 spans 17 residues. Germline assignment: CDR1 DFQATT and CDR2 SNEGSKA (reference sequence).

Comment on this clone: The missing CDR3 end, 3 residues past where the read stops, is filled in from the germline J gene. The chain joins TRBV20-1 to TRBJ1-5; D perhaps matches TRBD1 (6 bases). V dropped 1 base and J dropped 2 bases, with 12 bases sitting between them. The CDR3 contains 15 residues. Germline loops: CDR1 DFQATT, CDR2 SNEGSKA (reference sequence). The sequenced CDR3 bases are TGCAGTGCTAGAGCTCAGGGGTCGGGCAATCAGCCC. As protein: CSARAQGSGNQP. The entire CDR3 protein reads CSARAQGSGNQPQHF.

In the case of this clone: The read halts 3 residues ahead of the CDR3 end, with the missing end drawn from the germline J gene. The rearrangement uses TRBV12-3 or TRBV12-4 and TRBJ2-7, with TRBD2 matching 10 bases. The CDR3 extends over 16 amino acids. V dropped 6 bases and J dropped 2; count of bases not matched to a gene: 10. The CDR3: CASSPRRSGGAYEQYF. The sequenced CDR3 bases are TGTGCCAGCAGCCCCCGGAGAAGCGGGGGGGCCTACGAG.

In the case of this clone: Read coverage stops 3 residues before the CDR3 terminus; the germline J gene supplies the remainder. The chain has TRBV12-3 or TRBV12-4 and TRBJ1-1; no definite D call. This CDR3 has 11 residues. Between the trimmed V and J ends, which lost 8 bases and 7 bases, there was a span of 11 bases. The covered CDR3 bases are TGTGCCAGCCTTCTGGGCAGTGAA. Its protein is CASLLGSE. The complete CDR3 reads CASLLGSEAFF.

In regard to this clone: The read ends 3 residues before the CDR3 terminus; that terminus is restored from the germline J gene. The chain couples TRBV5-1 to TRBJ1-2, with D perhaps TRBD1 (5 bases). Germline values: CDR1 SGHRS, CDR2 YFSETQ. This CDR3 contains 13 residues. CDR3 DNA, as far as it was read: TGCGCCAGCAGCCCTGAAGGACACCGCGGC. Its translation is CASSPEGHRG. The whole CDR3 reads CASSPEGHRGYTF. Drawing the rest from reference TRBV5-1 and TRBJ1-2, the complete variable domain is KAGVTQTPRYLIKTRGQQVTLSCSPISGHRSVSWYQQTPGQGLQFLFEYFSETQRNKGNFPGRFSGRQFSNSRSEMNVSTLELGDSALYLCASSPEGHRGYTFGSGTRLTVV.

With regard to this clone: Coverage ceases 3 residues before the CDR3 finishes, and the germline J gene fills in the end. This chain connects TRBV5-1 to TRBJ1-1; tentatively, D is TRBD1 (5 bases). CDR3 length: 14 residues. The V end lost 4 bases, the J end lost 4 bases, and 14 bases lay between the germline ends. Germline-derived CDR1 and CDR2 are SGHRS and YFSETQ. CDR3 DNA, as far as it was read: TGCGCCAGCAGCCTGAGGGGTCGTGTCACTGAA. Amino acid sequence: CASSLRGRVTE. The full CDR3 protein reads CASSLRGRVTEAFF.

On this clone: Read sequence stops 3 residues before the CDR3 end, and the germline J gene provides the missing end. The chain employs TRBV20-1 and TRBJ2-7; D is unclear. Trimming removed 0 bases at V and 0 bases at J, with 9 bases between. Per germline, CDR1 DFQATT and CDR2 SNEGSKA (reference sequence). The CDR3 runs to 14 residues. Partial CDR3 DNA: TGCAGTGCTAGAGATCCCTCCCTCTCCTACGAG. This sequence encodes CSARDPSLSYE. The entire CDR3 protein is CSARDPSLSYEQYF.

As concerns this clone: Read data end 3 residues before the CDR3 end; the end is taken from the germline J gene. V and J are TRBV20-1 and TRBJ1-2; TRBD1 aligns across 9 bases. The CDR3 totals 15 residues. V shed 5 bases, J shed 4 bases, and the junction held 11 bases outside the gene matches. CDR1 and CDR2 (germline): DFQATT, SNEGSKA (reference sequence). Partial CDR3 DNA: TGCAGTGCTCGGGACAGGGCTAAACCTCCCTATGGC. As protein: CSARDRAKPPYG. The complete CDR3 sequence is CSARDRAKPPYGYTF.

Remarks on this clone: The CDR3 end lies 3 residues beyond the end of the read and is filled in from the germline J gene. The rearrangement uses TRBV20-1 and TRBJ2-1; 10 bases are shared with TRBD2. V lost 8 bases and J lost 4; bases outside the gene matches: 14. The length of the CDR3 is 16 residues. Germline CDR1 DFQATT, CDR2 SNEGSKA (reference sequence). The CDR3 DNA, read in part, is TGCAGTTGGAACGGGCCGGGACTAGCGACGTACAATGAG. Residues: CSWNGPGLATYNE. The full CDR3 is CSWNGPGLATYNEQFF.